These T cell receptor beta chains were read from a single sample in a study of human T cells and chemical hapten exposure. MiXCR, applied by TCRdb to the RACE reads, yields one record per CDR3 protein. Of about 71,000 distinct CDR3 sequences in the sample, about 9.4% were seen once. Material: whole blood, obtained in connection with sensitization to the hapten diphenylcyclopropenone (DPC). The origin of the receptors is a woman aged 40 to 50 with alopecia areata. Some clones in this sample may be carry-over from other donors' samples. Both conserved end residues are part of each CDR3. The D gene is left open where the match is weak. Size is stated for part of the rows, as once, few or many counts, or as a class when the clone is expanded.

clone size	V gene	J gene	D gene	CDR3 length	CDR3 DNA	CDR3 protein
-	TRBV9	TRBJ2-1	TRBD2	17	TGTGCCAGCAGCCCACCCGGGACTAGCTTCCGCGGGAATGAGCAGTTCTTC	CASSPPGTSFRGNEQFF
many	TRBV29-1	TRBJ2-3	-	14	TGCAGCGTTGAAGGCCCCATCCTCACAGATACGCAGTATTTT	CSVEGPILTDTQYF
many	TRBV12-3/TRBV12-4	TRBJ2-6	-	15	TGTGCCAGCAGTGCCAGGGGCTCTGGGGCCAACGTCCTGACTTTC	CASSARGSGANVLTF
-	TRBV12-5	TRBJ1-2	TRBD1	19	TGTGCTAGTGGTTTGGTACCGGTCTCGGCAGGGGGCGAGGAAGATGGCTACACCTTC	CASGLVPVSAGGEEDGYTF
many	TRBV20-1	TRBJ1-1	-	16	TGCAGTGCTAGTGGCTTGTGGGCGGGGGGCCACACTGAAGCTTTCTTT	CSASGLWAGGHTEAFF
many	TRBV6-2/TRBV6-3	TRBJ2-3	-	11	TGTGCCAGCTCAAGGCAAGATACGCAGTATTTT	CASSRQDTQYF
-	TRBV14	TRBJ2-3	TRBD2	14	TGTGCCAGCACGCTAGCGGGGGTGACAGATACGCAGTATTTT	CASTLAGVTDTQYF
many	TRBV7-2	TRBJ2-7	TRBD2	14	TGTGCCAGCAGCACAACTGGGGGGGCCTACGAGCAGTACTTC	CASSTTGGAYEQYF
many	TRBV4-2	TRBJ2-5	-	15	TGTGCCAGCAGCCCTCCTCTCGGGGGCCTGTCGACCCAGTACTTC	CASSPPLGGLSTQYF
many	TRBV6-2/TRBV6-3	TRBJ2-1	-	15	TGTGCCAGCACCCCTCCGGAGGCCCCCTCCCATGAGCAGTTCTTC	CASTPPEAPSHEQFF
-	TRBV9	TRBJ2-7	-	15	TGTGCCAGCAGCTCAGGACCGACAAGCTCCTACGAGCAGTACTTC	CASSSGPTSSYEQYF
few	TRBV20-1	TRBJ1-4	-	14	TGCAGTGCTAGAGATCGGGGGGCAGGGGAAAAACTGTTTTTT	CSARDRGAGEKLFF
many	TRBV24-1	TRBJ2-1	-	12	TGTGCCACCAGTGATCCCTACAATGAGCAGTTCTTC	CATSDPYNEQFF
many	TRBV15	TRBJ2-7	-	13	TGTGCCACCAGCAGAGATACCGGGCGGGAGCAGTACTTC	CATSRDTGREQYF
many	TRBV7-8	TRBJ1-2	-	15	TGTGCCAGCAGTCCGTCCTCCGGGGGATACTATGGCTACACCTTC	CASSPSSGGYYGYTF
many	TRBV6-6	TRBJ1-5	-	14	TGTGCCAGCAGTTACTCTCCCGGGCAGGGAGCCCAGCATTTT	CASSYSPGQGAQHF
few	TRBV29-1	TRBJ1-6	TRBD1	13	TGCAGCGCCCGGACAGGTTCTAATTCACCCCTCCACTTT	CSARTGSNSPLHF
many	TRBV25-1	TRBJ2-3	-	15	TGTGCCAGCAGTGAGGGTGGGGGCTTCACAGATACGCAGTATTTT	CASSEGGGFTDTQYF
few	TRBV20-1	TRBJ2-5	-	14	TGCAGTGCTAGAGATCTGAGAGGGTCAGAGACCCAGTACTTC	CSARDLRGSETQYF
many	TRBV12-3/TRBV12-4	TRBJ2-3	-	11	TGTGCCAGCACATCCTTAGATACGCAGTATTTT	CASTSLDTQYF